The rows below give T cell receptor beta chains drawn from one sample of a study of blood T cell repertoires in COVID-19. Method: immunoSEQ multiplex PCR; TCRdb's copy keeps in-frame clones and lacks some. The table has about 160,000 clones, around 80% seen once. The specimen was peripheral blood. Every receptor here comes from a woman of 80 years or more with acute or convalescent COVID-19. Each CDR3 is given with its conserved first and last residue. D genes are given only for firm matches. Clone sizes are given selectively: once, few, many, or a class where the clone is expanded.

clone_size,d_call,v_call,j_call,cdr3_aa,cdr3_nt
many,-,TRBV5-4,TRBJ1-1,CASSLEGILGPEAFF,TGTGCCAGCAGCCTCGAGGGAATCCTAGGCCCTGAAGCTTTCTTT
-,TRBD1,TRBV5-8,TRBJ2-7,CASSPPPGGIDEQYF,TGTGCCAGCAGCCCCCCTCCAGGGGGCATCGACGAGCAGTACTTC
-,TRBD2,TRBV6-5,TRBJ2-5,CASSTLAGEETQYF,TGTGCCAGCAGCACCCTAGCGGGAGAAGAGACCCAGTACTTC
-,TRBD2,TRBV11-3,TRBJ2-7,CASSLDSEGGRQHF,TGTGCCAGCAGCTTAGATTCCGAGGGCGGGAGGCAGCACTTC
once,-,TRBV7-2,TRBJ1-1,CASSPRQFLNTEAFF,TGTGCCAGCAGCCCCCGACAGTTCCTGAACACTGAAGCTTTCTTT
-,TRBD1,TRBV7-8,TRBJ2-7,CASSDRDRAHEQYF,TGTGCCAGCAGCGACCGGGACAGGGCCCACGAGCAGTACTTC
once,TRBD1,TRBV5-1,TRBJ1-2,CASSHRDRYGYTF,TGCGCCAGCAGCCACCGGGACAGATATGGCTACACCTTC
-,TRBD1,TRBV6-5,TRBJ1-4,CASSKKTGDEKLFF,TGTGCCAGCAGTAAAAAGACAGGGGATGAAAAACTGTTTTTT
-,TRBD2,TRBV10-3,TRBJ2-2,CAIRPRTSLDTGELFF,TGTGCCATCAGGCCCAGGACTAGCCTGGACACCGGGGAGCTGTTTTTT
-,TRBD2,TRBV5-6,TRBJ2-7,CASSFGLAGDYEQYF,TGTGCCAGCAGCTTCGGGTTAGCGGGGGATTACGAGCAGTACTTC
-,-,TRBV19,TRBJ2-3,CASSSQGYTQYF,TGTGCCAGTAGTAGTCAGGGGTATACGCAGTATTTT
-,-,TRBV28,TRBJ1-5,CASSIGGGMGQPQHF,TGTGCCAGCAGTATTGGTGGAGGGATGGGTCAGCCCCAGCATTTT
-,TRBD1,TRBV6-5,TRBJ1-2,CASRQTGADGYTF,TGTGCCAGCAGACAAACAGGGGCGGATGGCTACACCTTC
once,-,TRBV6-6,TRBJ2-5,CASSYSNRGWETQYF,TGTGCCAGCAGTTACTCGAACCGGGGGTGGGAGACCCAGTACTTC
once,-,TRBV12-3/TRBV12-4,TRBJ2-7,CASSRTGYEQYF,TGTGCCAGCAGCCGGACTGGCTACGAGCAGTACTTC
-,TRBD2,TRBV18,TRBJ2-3,CASSPGGGTDTQYF,TGTGCCAGCTCACCAGGGGGGGGCACAGATACGCAGTATTTT
few,TRBD1,TRBV15,TRBJ1-2,CATSRDRQGADGYTF,TGTGCCACCAGCAGAGATCGGCAGGGGGCCGATGGCTACACCTTC
-,TRBD1,TRBV19,TRBJ1-1,CASSLTGGQNTEAFF,TGTGCCAGTAGCCTGACAGGGGGCCAGAACACTGAAGCTTTCTTT
-,-,TRBV4-1,TRBJ2-3,CASSQGQASTDTQYF,TGCGCCAGCAGCCAAGGACAGGCGAGCACAGATACGCAGTATTTT
-,-,TRBV6-2/TRBV6-3,TRBJ2-1,CASSYKVGLHNEQFF,TGTGCCAGCAGTTACAAGGTGGGCCTCCACAATGAGCAGTTCTTC
once,-,TRBV5-1,TRBJ1-2,CASSLPSRDIFQGGYTF,TGCGCCAGCAGCTTACCGTCCCGGGACATTTTTCAGGGCGGCTACACCTTC
-,-,TRBV6-5,TRBJ1-2,CASSPAPGRVGGYTF,TGTGCCAGCAGCCCAGCCCCTGGCAGGGTGGGTGGCTACACCTTC
-,-,TRBV19,TRBJ1-1,CASSSPGHRNTEAFF,TGTGCCAGTAGTAGTCCCGGACATAGGAACACTGAAGCTTTCTTT
-,-,TRBV11-2,TRBJ2-7,CASSLRVKEQYF,TGTGCCAGCAGCTTACGGGTAAAGGAGCAGTACTTC
-,-,TRBV18,TRBJ1-4,CASSPVTPTAEITNEKLFF,TGTGCCAGCTCACCAGTTACACCGACGGCGGAGATTACTAATGAAAAACTGTTTTTT
-,TRBD1,TRBV6-5,TRBJ2-1,CASIRRQGAYNEQFF,TGTGCCAGCATCAGGAGACAGGGCGCTTACAATGAGCAGTTCTTC
-,-,TRBV6-2/TRBV6-3,TRBJ2-3,CASSLAGKSTDTQYF,TGTGCCAGCAGTTTGGCGGGGAAGTCGACAGATACGCAGTATTTT
-,TRBD1,TRBV3-1/TRBV3-2,TRBJ1-6,CASSPRQGASPLHF,TGTGCCAGCAGCCCGCGCCAGGGGGCTTCACCCCTCCACTTT
-,TRBD1,TRBV10-3,TRBJ1-1,CAISGRTGGVFTEAFF,TGTGCCATCAGTGGAAGGACAGGTGGGGTTTTTACTGAAGCTTTCTTT
-,TRBD2,TRBV12-5,TRBJ2-1,CASGPERGGFYNEQFF,TGTGCTAGTGGTCCAGAGCGGGGGGGCTTCTACAATGAGCAGTTCTTC
few,TRBD1,TRBV6-5,TRBJ2-3,CASSLGQQYTQYF,TGTGCCAGCAGTTTGGGACAGCAGTATACGCAGTATTTT
-,TRBD2,TRBV15,TRBJ2-3,CATSRDPPAGENTDTQYF,TGTGCCACCAGCAGAGATCCACCAGCGGGGGAAAACACAGATACGCAGTATTTT
-,-,TRBV7-8,TRBJ1-5,CASSLKEQGTQPQHF,TGTGCCAGCAGCTTGAAGGAACAGGGCACTCAGCCCCAGCATTTT
-,-,TRBV11-2,TRBJ2-3,CASSSSRRMRTGDTQYF,TGTGCCAGCAGCTCCTCCCGCAGAATGAGAACAGGAGATACGCAGTATTTT
once,-,TRBV6-6,TRBJ2-7,CASRAGGTASYEQYF,TGTGCCAGCAGAGCCGGAGGGACAGCGTCCTACGAGCAGTACTTC
-,-,TRBV3-1/TRBV3-2,TRBJ2-5,CASSQERLQETQYF,TGTGCCAGCAGCCAAGAGAGACTCCAAGAGACCCAGTACTTC
-,TRBD1,TRBV2,TRBJ1-6,CASNTIDRGYNSPLHF,TGTGCCAGCAATACCATAGACAGGGGGTATAATTCACCCCTCCACTTT
-,-,TRBV19,TRBJ2-6,CASQISSGANVLTF,TGTGCCAGTCAGATAAGCTCTGGGGCCAACGTCCTGACTTTC
-,TRBD2,TRBV6-5,TRBJ2-5,CASSYSKLAGTETQYF,TGTGCCAGCAGTTACTCTAAACTAGCGGGGACGGAGACCCAGTACTTC
-,TRBD1,TRBV30,TRBJ2-7,CAWSEGDREVTEQYF,TGTGCCTGGAGTGAGGGGGACAGGGAAGTTACCGAGCAGTACTTC
-,-,TRBV18,TRBJ1-2,CASSMEENYGYTF,TGTGCCAGCTCAATGGAGGAGAACTATGGCTACACCTTC
few,-,TRBV6-2/TRBV6-3,TRBJ2-3,CASSYAAWQGDGTDTQYF,TGTGCCAGCAGTTACGCAGCGTGGCAGGGCGATGGCACAGATACGCAGTATTTT
-,-,TRBV30,TRBJ1-6,CAWSVRVSGRPYNSPLHF,TGTGCCTGGAGTGTACGGGTGTCGGGGAGGCCCTATAATTCACCCCTCCACTTT
-,-,TRBV5-4,TRBJ1-6,CASTQTGYNSPLHF,TGTGCCAGCACCCAGACCGGGTATAATTCACCCCTCCACTTT
-,-,TRBV6-5,TRBJ2-2,CASTQVRNTGELFF,TGTGCCAGCACCCAGGTTCGGAACACCGGGGAGCTGTTTTTT
-,-,TRBV6-5,TRBJ1-2,CASSNGQFGYTF,TGTGCCAGCAGTAACGGACAATTTGGCTACACCTTC
-,TRBD1,TRBV18,TRBJ1-1,CASSQDRAGYTEAFF,TGTGCCAGCTCACAAGACAGGGCTGGGTATACTGAAGCTTTCTTT
-,TRBD1,TRBV7-2,TRBJ2-2,CATQRDRVAGELFF,TGTGCCACCCAACGGGACAGGGTGGCCGGGGAGCTGTTTTTT
-,-,TRBV4-2,TRBJ1-6,CASSQDRGGLSPLHF,TGTGCCAGCAGCCAAGATCGCGGGGGTCTCTCACCCCTCCACTTT
-,TRBD1,TRBV30,TRBJ2-1,CAWGRGQGNNEQFF,TGTGCCTGGGGAAGGGGACAGGGAAACAATGAGCAGTTCTTC
-,-,TRBV15,TRBJ1-5,CATSRDTGVSNQPQHF,TGTGCCACCAGCAGAGATACAGGAGTTAGCAATCAGCCCCAGCATTTT
-,-,TRBV11-1,TRBJ2-6,CASSLQSYSGADVLTF,TGTGCCAGCAGCCTCCAATCTTACTCTGGGGCCGACGTCCTGACTTTC
-,-,TRBV9,TRBJ2-3,CASSIANDNTDTQYF,TGTGCCAGCAGCATAGCTAATGATAACACAGATACGCAGTATTTT
-,TRBD2,TRBV13,TRBJ2-7,CASSLGLAGTSYEQYF,TGTGCCAGCAGTCTAGGACTAGCGGGGACCTCCTACGAGCAGTACTTC
once,TRBD1,TRBV7-6,TRBJ1-1,CASSLALLGQANTEAFF,TGTGCCAGCAGCTTAGCGCTTTTAGGACAGGCGAACACTGAAGCTTTCTTT
once,-,TRBV5-1,TRBJ2-7,CASSLRTDFSYEQYF,TGCGCCAGCAGCTTACGGACAGATTTCTCCTACGAGCAGTACTTC
-,TRBD2,TRBV9,TRBJ2-1,CASSPQLAGGSNEQFF,TGTGCCAGCAGCCCACAACTAGCGGGAGGGAGCAATGAGCAGTTCTTC